This T cell receptor (beta chain) appears in the sequencing data of a study of blood T cell repertoires in COVID-19. Study as a whole: The United States, Italy and Spain supplied acute and convalescent COVID-19 samples.

In the original processing: Reference gene primer amplification yielded estimated nucleated cell counts. This table comes from immunoSEQ multiplex PCR, and its TCRdb copy is limited to in-frame clones, with some not included. Clone size and V and J calls were adopted from that table, with D and trimming inferred from the DNA. Found here are about 180,000 clones, 60% to 80% of them singletons; the top ten hold 13% to 15%. In assigning cohorts, the study relied on participant-reported clinical history. Those designated as exposed participants met a COVID-19 case within 2 weeks before study entry. This CDR3 is built from 16 residues.

Sequencing used PBMCs or T cells enriched from blood (not recorded which). This sequence originates from a man in his fifties or sixties who had been exposed to COVID-19. V gene TRBV21-1 combines with J gene TRBJ2-7; the D call in the table, TRBD2, was not verified against the DNA. TRBV21-1 is annotated as a pseudogene. In DNA, the CDR3 is TGTGCCAGCAGCACAATACAACGCGGCGCCCTCAACGAGCAGTACTTC. Translating gives CASSTIQRGALNEQYF.